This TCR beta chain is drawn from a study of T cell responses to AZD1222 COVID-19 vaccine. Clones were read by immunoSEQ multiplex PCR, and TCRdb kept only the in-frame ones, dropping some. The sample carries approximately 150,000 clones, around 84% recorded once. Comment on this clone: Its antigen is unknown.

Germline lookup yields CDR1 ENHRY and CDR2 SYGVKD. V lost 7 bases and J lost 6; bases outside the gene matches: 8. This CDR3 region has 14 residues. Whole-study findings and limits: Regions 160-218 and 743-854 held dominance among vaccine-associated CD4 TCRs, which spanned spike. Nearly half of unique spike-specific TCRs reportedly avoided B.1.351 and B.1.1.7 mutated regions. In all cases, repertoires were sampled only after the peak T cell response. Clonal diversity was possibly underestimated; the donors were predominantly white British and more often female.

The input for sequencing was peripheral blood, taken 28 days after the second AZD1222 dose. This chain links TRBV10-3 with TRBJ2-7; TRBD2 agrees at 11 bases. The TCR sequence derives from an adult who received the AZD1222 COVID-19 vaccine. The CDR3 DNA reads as TGTGCCATCAAACTAGCGGGAGATGGGTCCGAGCAGTACTTC. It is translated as CAIKLAGDGSEQYF.